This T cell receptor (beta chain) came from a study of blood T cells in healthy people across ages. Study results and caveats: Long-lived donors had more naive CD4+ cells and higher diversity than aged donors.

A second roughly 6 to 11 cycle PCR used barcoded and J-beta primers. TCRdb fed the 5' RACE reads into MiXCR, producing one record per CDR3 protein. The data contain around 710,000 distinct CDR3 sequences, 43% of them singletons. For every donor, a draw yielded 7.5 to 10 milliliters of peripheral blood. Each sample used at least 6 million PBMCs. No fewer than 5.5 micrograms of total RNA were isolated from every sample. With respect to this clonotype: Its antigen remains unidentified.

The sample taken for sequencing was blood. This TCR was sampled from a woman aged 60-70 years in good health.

The CDR3 spells CASSPSGGGSPLHF. The CDR3, as DNA: TGTGCCAGCAGCCCATCGGGGGGTGGTTCACCCCTCCACTTT. The chain recombines TRBV7-3 with TRBJ1-6, with D possibly TRBD1 on 5 matching bases. The length of the CDR3 is 14 residues. Germline V lookup: CDR1 SGHTA, CDR2 FQGTGA. V was shortened by 5 bases and J by 9 bases, with 14 bases between the two germline ends.